This TCR beta chain appears in the sequencing data of a study of T cell responses to AZD1222 COVID-19 vaccine. Whole-study results and caveats: Nearly half of spike-specific TCRs reportedly go after variant regions that carry no mutations. Two doses of AZD1222 preceded a rise in Spike-specific TCR breadth and depth. Dominant at 160-218 and 743-854, vaccine-associated CD4 TCRs also spanned spike.

The repertoire was sequenced with immunoSEQ multiplex PCR; TCRdb's copy has only in-frame clones and lacks some. The data hold around 140,000 clones, with 85% to 95% observed a single time. On this clone: Its antigen remains unknown. Sequence at one end of the junction differs from germline and may be a read error.

This clonotype was obtained from an adult who had recovered from COVID-19. The source material was peripheral blood, sampled after recovery from COVID-19.

CDR3 loop: CSVEGVGGGGTEAFF. CDR3 DNA: TGCAGCGTGGAAGGCGTGGGAGGCGGAGGAACTGAAGCTTTCTTT. V usage is TRBV29-1 and J usage is TRBJ1-1, with D unresolved. The CDR3 length is 15 residues. In germline, CDR1 is SQVTM, CDR2 ANQGSEA.